This paragraph reports one T cell receptor (beta chain). The data were produced by immunoSEQ multiplex PCR, yet TCRdb's version contains in-frame clones alone and is incomplete. The sample shows tens of thousands of clones, 90% to 95% of them seen only once. The entry originates in a study of blood T cell repertoires in COVID-19. Trimming pared 5 bases from V and 5 bases from J, leaving 12 bases between. This CDR3 region has 13 residues. Germline V gives CDR1 SGHTA, CDR2 FQGNSA. The TCR sequence derives from a human donor in a cohort sampled during active COVID-19. The chain uses TRBV7-2 and TRBJ1-2, with a tentative D call TRBD1 (6 bases). The material sequenced was peripheral blood. The CDR3 nucleotides are TGTGCCAGCAGCCTGGGGGCGCGGTATGGCTACACCTTC. Protein: CASSLGARYGYTF.